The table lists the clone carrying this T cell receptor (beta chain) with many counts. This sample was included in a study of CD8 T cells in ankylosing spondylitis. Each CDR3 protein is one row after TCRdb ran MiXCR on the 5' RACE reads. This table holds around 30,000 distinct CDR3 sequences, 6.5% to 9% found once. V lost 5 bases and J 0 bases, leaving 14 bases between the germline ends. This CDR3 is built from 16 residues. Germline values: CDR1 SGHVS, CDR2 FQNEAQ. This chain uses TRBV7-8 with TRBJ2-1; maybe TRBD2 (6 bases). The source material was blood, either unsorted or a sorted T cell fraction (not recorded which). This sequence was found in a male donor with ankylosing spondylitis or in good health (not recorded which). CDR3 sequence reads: CASSTDGGSSYNEQFF. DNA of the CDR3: TGTGCCAGCAGCACCGACGGGGGAAGCTCCTACAATGAGCAGTTCTTC.